The 19 T cell receptor beta chains below all came from one sample that was sequenced in a study of blood T cell repertoires in COVID-19. Sequencing used immunoSEQ multiplex PCR; TCRdb keeps in-frame clones, though not all of them. The data show some 260,000 clones, more than 60% seen once. The sample was peripheral blood. All receptors derive from a woman between 40 and 50 years old with active or convalescent COVID-19.

The J gene is TRBJ1-4, the V gene TRBV6-5; 10 bases fit TRBD1. V shed 6 bases, J shed 8 bases, and the junction held 6 bases outside the gene matches. The CDR3 length is 14 residues. Germline CDR1 and CDR2: MNHEY and SVGAGI. The CDR3 nucleotides read TGTGCCAGCAGGGACAGGGGGTTGGGAGAAAAACTGTTTTTT. Encoded protein: CASRDRGLGEKLFF.

The V call is TRBV7-9, the J call TRBJ2-2; D is possibly TRBD1 (6 bases). Trimming removed 8 bases from V and 3 bases from J, with 16 bases in between. Germline CDR1 SEHNR, CDR2 FQNEAQ (reference sequence). CDR3 length equals 15 residues. CDR3 DNA: TGTGCCAGCTCCCCAACAGGGCCCCACACCGGGGAGCTGTTTTTT. Encoded protein: CASSPTGPHTGELFF. The complete variable domain, with remaining parts taken from reference TRBV7-9 and TRBJ2-2, reads DTGVSQNPRHKITKRGQNVTFRCDPISEHNRLYWYRQTLGQGPEFLTYFQNEAQLEKSRLLSDRFSAERPKGSFSTLEIQRTEQGDSAMYLCASSPTGPHTGELFFGEGSRLTVL.

The CDR3 sequence is CASSFLGGAYEAFF. DNA of the CDR3: TGTGCCAGCAGCTTCCTCGGGGGAGCCTACGAAGCTTTCTTT. The chain combines TRBV5-6 with TRBJ1-1, with TRBD1 as a possible D gene (5 bases). Germline-derived CDR1 and CDR2 are SGHDT and YYEEEE. The CDR3 length is 14 residues. Deletions cut 2 bases from V and 8 bases from J, with 16 bases between.

This chain links TRBV6-5 with TRBJ1-4, with D possibly matching TRBD1 (6 bases). Germline V gene data show CDR1 as MNHEY and CDR2 as SVGAGI. Trimming pared 0 bases from V and 8 bases from J, leaving 7 bases between. The CDR3 consists of 13 residues. As DNA, the CDR3 is TGTGCCAGCAGTTACTCGAGGGGGGAAAAACTGTTTTTT. Protein sequence: CASSYSRGEKLFF.

This clone showed up many times. The chain has TRBV6-1 and TRBJ1-6; a possible D gene is TRBD1 (5 bases). The CDR3 loop spans 16 amino acids. Between the trimmed V and J ends, which lost 0 bases and 7 bases, there was a span of 13 bases. The germline V gene encodes CDR1 MNHNS and CDR2 SASEGT. CDR3 coding DNA: TGTGCCAGCAGTGAAGCGGAAAGGGGAGGGAATTCACCCCTCCACTTT. Protein: CASSEAERGGNSPLHF.

The chain uses TRBV24-1 and TRBJ2-3; a possible D gene is TRBD2 (7 bases). Germline values: CDR1 KGHDR, CDR2 SFDVKD. Trimming removed 5 bases at V and 2 bases at J, with 16 bases between. The CDR3 spans 16 residues. The DNA of the CDR3 is TGTGCCACCAGTGGGGGGCGGGGGCGTGACACAGATACGCAGTATTTT. Encoded protein: CATSGGRGRDTDTQYF.

The chain uses TRBV25-1 and TRBJ1-4; 10 nucleotides align to TRBD1. With V trimmed by 4 bases and J by 7 bases, 9 bases remained unmatched. This CDR3 comprises 16 residues. The germline V gene has CDR1 MGHDK and CDR2 SYGVNS. The CDR3: CASSGLRQGAFEKLFF. CDR3 coding DNA: TGTGCCAGCAGTGGCCTAAGACAGGGGGCGTTTGAAAAACTGTTTTTT.

This clone was counted once. J is TRBJ2-3 and V is TRBV5-3, with TRBD1 matching 10 bases. TRBV5-3 is identified as an open reading frame with a role that is uncertain. Trimming cost V 4 bases and J 5 bases; bases outside gene matches: 4. The CDR3 is made up of 14 amino acids. The CDR3 bases are TGTGCCAGAAGCCGACAGGGGGCGAAAGATACGCAGTATTTT. This translates into CARSRQGAKDTQYF.

V gene TRBV6-6 combines with J gene TRBJ2-7, with 10 bases fitting TRBD1. CDR3 length: 14 residues. CDR1 MNHNY and CDR2 SVGAGI come from the germline V gene (reference sequence). V trimming: 6 bases; J trimming: 11 bases; junction bases outside the gene matches: 13. Here the CDR3 reads CASRGSGTGARKYF. CDR3 in DNA: TGTGCCAGCAGAGGGTCCGGGACAGGGGCGAGGAAGTACTTC.

The sample holds one count of this clone. The junction departs from the called germline gene at one end, perhaps through a read error. The rearrangement uses TRBV6-6 and TRBJ1-5; 9 nucleotides match TRBD1. CDR1 is MNHNY, CDR2 SVGAGI, per germline (reference sequence). This CDR3 region has 14 residues. The chain's CDR3 is CASSYSGTGQLQHF. CDR3 nucleotides: TGTGCCAGCAGTTACTCGGGGACAGGGCAGCTCCAGCATTTT.

The chain joins TRBV13 to TRBJ2-5, with D possibly TRBD2 on 5 matching bases. This CDR3 has 13 amino acids. V lost 3 bases, J lost 2 bases, and 7 bases lay in between. Germline loops: CDR1 PRHDT, CDR2 FYEKMQ (reference sequence). The CDR3 loop reads CASSFWTQETQYF. As DNA, the CDR3 is TGTGCCAGCAGCTTTTGGACTCAAGAGACCCAGTACTTC.

V gene TRBV19 combines with J gene TRBJ1-6; 10 bases match TRBD1. The trim removed 5 bases at V and 10 bases at J, leaving 8 bases unmatched. There are 15 residues in the CDR3. The germline V gene has CDR1 LNHDA and CDR2 SQIVND (reference sequence). CDR3 residues: CASSEEGTGASPLHF. CDR3 coding DNA: TGTGCCAGTAGTGAAGAGGGGACAGGGGCCTCACCCCTCCACTTT. The variable domain in full, with the rest retrieved from reference TRBV19 and TRBJ1-6, is DGGITQSPKYLFRKEGQNVTLSCEQNLNHDAMYWYRQDPGQGLRLIYYSQIVNDFQKGDIAEGYSVSREKKESFPLTVTSAQKNPTAFYLCASSEEGTGASPLHFGNGTRLTVT.

This clone was seen once. The V call is TRBV11-2, the J call TRBJ1-1; D is uncertain. Germline V gives CDR1 SGHAT, CDR2 FQNNGV. The CDR3 is 14 residues long. The V and J ends lost 1 base and 1 base respectively, with 7 bases between them. CDR3 sequence (DNA): TGTGCCAGCAGCTTAGGGGCGGGGAACACTGAAGCTTTCTTT. This sequence encodes CASSLGAGNTEAFF.

For this clone: One junction end disagrees with the germline gene, perhaps due to a read error. This chain uses TRBV5-4 with TRBJ2-1, with TRBD2 matching over 9 bases. Germline CDR1 is SGHNT and CDR2 is YYREEE (reference sequence). The CDR3 covers 15 residues. The chain's CDR3 is CASSRMGLAYNEQFF. The CDR3 coding sequence is TGTGCCAGCAGCCGGATGGGACTAGCCTATAATGAGCAGTTCTTC.

The chain is built from TRBV6-5 and TRBJ2-1, with 8 nucleotides matching TRBD1. The CDR3 consists of 13 residues. With V trimmed by 7 bases and J by 4 bases, 3 bases remained unmatched. The germline gives CDR1 MNHEY, CDR2 SVGAGI. The CDR3 nucleotides are TGTGCCAGCACCAGACAGGGGTACAATGAGCAGTTCTTC. Its protein product is CASTRQGYNEQFF.

The chain is built from TRBV2 and TRBJ2-1; D gene uncertain. The germline V gene has CDR1 SNHLY and CDR2 FYNNEI. The CDR3 has 11 residues. The germline V and J ends were trimmed by 5 bases and 4 bases, with 3 bases remaining between them. The CDR3 DNA reads as TGTGCCAGCAGTCCATACAATGAGCAGTTCTTC. This encodes CASSPYNEQFF.

This chain joins TRBV23-1 and TRBJ1-5; D is uncertain. TRBV23-1 is noted as an ORF with a role that remains uncertain. Trimming shortened V by 7 bases and J by 7 bases, and 17 bases separated the two germline ends. The CDR3 consists of 14 residues. CDR3 DNA: TGCGCCAGCATTCTCAGTCGCGGGTGGCAGCCCCAGCATTTT. The encoded protein is CASILSRGWQPQHF.

The genes are TRBV28 and TRBJ1-3; D is perhaps TRBD1 (6 bases). This CDR3 spans 14 amino acids. The germline gives CDR1 MDHEN, CDR2 SYDVKM. Trimming shortened V by 5 bases and J by 3 bases, and 11 bases separated the two germline ends. In nucleotides, the CDR3 is TGTGCCAGCAGTACAGGGAGCATTGGAAACACCATATATTTT. As protein: CASSTGSIGNTIYF.

J is TRBJ1-5 and V is TRBV2; D is undetermined. V shed 4 bases and J shed 2 bases, with 12 bases lying between them. The germline gives CDR1 SNHLY, CDR2 FYNNEI. The length of the CDR3 is 15 residues. Here the CDR3 reads CASSAGRAGNQPQHF. The CDR3 bases are TGTGCCAGCAGTGCCGGGAGGGCAGGCAATCAGCCCCAGCATTTT. Based on the CDR3 plus reference TRBV2 and TRBJ1-5, the full variable domain is EPEVTQTPSHQVTQMGQEVILRCVPISNHLYFYWYRQILGQKVEFLVSFYNNEISEKSEIFDDQFSVERPDGSNFTLKIRSTKLEDSAMYFCASSAGRAGNQPQHFGDGTRLSIL.